The 25 T cell receptor beta chains below were found in one sample sequenced in a study of blood T cell repertoires in COVID-19. This table comes from immunoSEQ multiplex PCR, and its TCRdb copy is limited to in-frame clones, with some not included. The sample holds about 270,000 clones; 75% to 95% are singletons and the top ten take 2% to 3%. The sequenced sample was peripheral blood. Receptors originate from a person aged 18-35 years with COVID-19, enrolled during active disease.

The V gene is TRBV19, the J gene TRBJ2-1; 14 bases align to TRBD2. The J segment lost 9 bases and the V segment lost 6 bases, leaving 1 base of the junction unmatched. The CDR3 consists of 13 residues. The germline V gene encodes CDR1 LNHDA and CDR2 SQIVND (reference sequence). The DNA for the CDR3 is TGTGCCAGTAGGGGACTAGCGGGAGCTGAGCAGTTCTTC. It encodes CASRGLAGAEQFF.

The gene calls are TRBV4-3 and TRBJ2-7; 10 bases agree with TRBD1. The CDR3 contains 13 residues. Germline V gene lookup returns CDR1 LGHNA and CDR2 YSLEER. V lost 8 bases, J lost 3 bases, and 4 bases stayed unmatched. In DNA, the CDR3 is TGCGCCAGCGCCGGGGACAGGGGCTACGAGCAGTACTTC. Translating it yields CASAGDRGYEQYF.

This chain uses TRBV9 with TRBJ1-2; D possibly corresponds to TRBD1 (5 bases). The CDR3 length is 14 residues. Trimming removed 3 bases from V and 8 bases from J, with 17 bases in between. Looked up from germline, CDR1 is SGDLS and CDR2 is YYNGEE. CDR3: CASSAPGTSGGYTF. As DNA, the CDR3 is TGTGCCAGCAGCGCCCCGGGGACTTCGGGGGGCTACACCTTC.

This rearrangement joins TRBV7-2 to TRBJ2-7, with 8 bases identical to TRBD1. Looked up from germline, CDR1 is SGHTA and CDR2 is FQGNSA. The V and J ends lost 4 bases and 7 bases, in that order; junction bases with no gene match: 9. The length of the CDR3 is 14 residues. In nucleotides, the CDR3 is TGTGCCAGCAGCTCAAACAGGGGGTTGGGGGAGCAGTACTTC. Protein product: CASSSNRGLGEQYF.

DNA for the CDR3: TGTGCCGCATGGACAGGGGGCAACTATGGCTACACCTTC. It codes for CAAWTGGNYGYTF. The J gene is TRBJ1-2, the V gene TRBV6-5, with 11 bases that match TRBD1. The germline CDR1 and CDR2 sequences are MNHEY and SVGAGI. The CDR3 totals 13 residues. V gave up 11 bases and J gave up 2 bases; unmatched junction bases: 4.

V is TRBV5-5 and J is TRBJ2-7; 12 bases agree with TRBD1. CDR1 and CDR2 (germline): SGHKS, YYEKEE (reference sequence). V lost 4 bases and J lost 6; bases outside the gene matches: 5. This CDR3 is built from 14 residues. As DNA, the CDR3 is TGTGCCAGCAGCCCCGGGACAGGGGGCTTCGAGCAGTACTTC. This translates into CASSPGTGGFEQYF.

The chain combines TRBV7-9 with TRBJ2-7; D possibly corresponds to TRBD1 (5 bases). V lost 0 bases to trimming and J lost 7 bases, with 7 bases between them. The CDR3 totals 12 residues. Germline V gene sequence: CDR1 SEHNR, CDR2 FQNEAQ (reference sequence). The CDR3 spells CASSLAGQEQYF. CDR3 DNA: TGTGCCAGCAGCTTAGCAGGACAAGAGCAGTACTTC.

The J gene is TRBJ1-2, the V gene TRBV3-1 (or the pseudogene TRBV3-2); 9 bases line up with TRBD1. Germline V gene data show CDR1 as LGHDT and CDR2 as YNNKEL (reference sequence). Unmatched junction bases numbered 4, after V lost 4 bases and J lost 10 bases. The CDR3 spans 12 residues. The CDR3 reads CASSPGDRDYTF. The CDR3 bases are TGTGCCAGCAGCCCAGGGGACAGGGACTACACCTTC.

This chain uses TRBV20-1 with TRBJ2-2; no clear D. The CDR3 runs to 14 residues. The germline V and J ends were trimmed by 3 bases and 5 bases, with 13 bases remaining between them. Germline V gene data show CDR1 as DFQATT and CDR2 as SNEGSKA (reference sequence). The CDR3 is CSASAPGYTGELFF. CDR3 DNA: TGCAGTGCTAGTGCACCGGGTTATACCGGGGAGCTGTTTTTT.

V and J are TRBV25-1 and TRBJ2-7, with TRBD2 identical over 8 bases. CDR3 length: 16 residues. V dropped 4 bases and J dropped 0; count of bases not matched to a gene: 8. Germline values: CDR1 MGHDK, CDR2 SYGVNS. This CDR3 reads CASSAGWREASYEQYF. The CDR3 DNA sequence: TGTGCCAGCAGTGCGGGATGGCGGGAGGCCTCCTACGAGCAGTACTTC.

This chain joins TRBV5-1 and TRBJ1-1; D may be TRBD1 (6 bases). This CDR3 contains 13 residues. Germline V gene data show CDR1 as SGHRS and CDR2 as YFSETQ. The ends were cut back, 2 bases at V and 7 bases at J, with 12 bases in the middle. The CDR3 protein is CASSLQGEGEAFF. DNA for the CDR3: TGCGCCAGCAGCTTACAGGGAGAAGGTGAAGCTTTCTTT.

J is TRBJ2-7 and V is TRBV6-1, with D uncertain. Germline lookup yields CDR1 MNHNS and CDR2 SASEGT. Trimming removed 2 bases from V and 0 bases from J, with 8 bases in between. The CDR3 consists of 14 residues. CDR3 sequence reads: CASSERGSSYEQYF. The CDR3 bases are TGTGCCAGCAGTGAACGCGGCAGCTCCTACGAGCAGTACTTC.

J is TRBJ1-5 and V is TRBV1; the table's D call, TRBD1, has no DNA check behind it. TRBV1 has pseudogene status. The CDR3 is 15 amino acids. The CDR3 is CTSSQDSHSNQPQHF. CDR3 coding DNA: TGCACCAGCAGCCAGGACAGCCATAGCAATCAGCCCCAGCATTTT.

This chain joins TRBV6-1 and TRBJ2-7; D perhaps matches TRBD1 (6 bases). Germline V gene sequence: CDR1 MNHNS, CDR2 SASEGT. With 3 bases removed from V and 2 bases from J, the gap between germline ends came to 11 bases. The CDR3 extends over 14 amino acids. CDR3 sequence (DNA): TGTGCCAGCAGTGATTTTGGGGGCCCCTACGAGCAGTACTTC. Its translation is CASSDFGGPYEQYF.

CDR3 coding DNA: TGTGCCAGCAGCGACCTAGCGGGAGACTCCTACGAGCAGTACTTC. Its translation: CASSDLAGDSYEQYF. The chain combines TRBV6-5 with TRBJ2-7, with 10 bases matching TRBD2. The germline gives CDR1 MNHEY, CDR2 SVGAGI. This CDR3 has 15 residues. Losses at the gene ends were 6 bases for V and 0 bases for J; bases not matched to a gene: 5.

The rearrangement joins TRBV11-2 to TRBJ1-3; D call uncertain. The CDR3 length is 14 residues. Germline V lookup: CDR1 SGHAT, CDR2 FQNNGV. The V and J ends lost 3 bases and 0 bases respectively, with 6 bases between them. The CDR3 nucleotides are TGTGCCAGCAGCTTCAAGAGCTCTGGAAACACCATATATTTT. This sequence encodes CASSFKSSGNTIYF.

The chain joins TRBV28 to TRBJ1-5, with 7 bases that match TRBD1. CDR1 and CDR2 (germline): MDHEN, SYDVKM. V lost 5 bases, J lost 0 bases, and 13 bases stayed unmatched. CDR3 length: 18 residues. CDR3 coding DNA: TGTGCCAGCAGTACCGCCGGGACAGTTGATTATAGCAATCAGCCCCAGCATTTT. Residues: CASSTAGTVDYSNQPQHF.

The chain combines TRBV2 with TRBJ2-7; D unclear. Germline loops: CDR1 SNHLY, CDR2 FYNNEI. The length of the CDR3 is 14 residues. V lost 5 bases, J lost 0 bases, and 11 bases lay in between. The CDR3 here is CASSTPADSYEQYF. CDR3 DNA sequence: TGTGCCAGCAGTACCCCGGCGGACTCCTACGAGCAGTACTTC.

The chain couples TRBV18 to TRBJ1-2, with 7 bases identical to TRBD1. The CDR3 sequence is 15 residues long. Germline V CDR1 and CDR2: KGHSH, LQKENI. Trimming took 6 bases from V and 5 from J; bases not matched to a gene: 12. In nucleotides, the CDR3 is TGTGCCAGCTCCTCAAAGGACAGGTCAGCGTATGGCTACACCTTC. It is translated as CASSSKDRSAYGYTF.

The chain is built from TRBV19 and TRBJ2-7; TRBD1 might be the D (5 bases). The germline gives CDR1 LNHDA, CDR2 SQIVND (reference sequence). The V gene lost 9 bases and the J gene lost 5 bases, with 17 bases spanning the gap. This CDR3 region has 13 residues. The CDR3 DNA is TGTGCCAGCCGTCCCGGCAGGGCCGACGAGCAGTACTTC. As protein: CASRPGRADEQYF.

The chain links TRBV28 to TRBJ2-1; 10 bases match TRBD2. Germline trimming cut 3 bases from V and 6 bases from J; bases unmatched to any gene: 11. Germline V CDR1 and CDR2: MDHEN, SYDVKM. CDR3 size: 17 residues. The CDR3 protein is CASSLGLLAGGGNEQFF. The CDR3 coding sequence is TGTGCCAGCAGTTTGGGCCTCTTAGCGGGAGGAGGCAATGAGCAGTTCTTC. Full variable domain (rest looked up from reference TRBV28 and TRBJ2-1): DVKVTQSSRYLVKRTGEKVFLECVQDMDHENMFWYRQDPGLGLRLIYFSYDVKMKEKGDIPEGYSVSREKKERFSLILESASTNQTSMYLCASSLGLLAGGGNEQFFGPGTRLTVL.

V is TRBV7-8 and J is TRBJ1-6, with D maybe TRBD1 (5 bases). There are 16 residues in the CDR3. Trimming removed 5 bases from V and 6 bases from J, with 17 bases in between. Germline CDR1 is SGHVS and CDR2 is FQNEAQ. CDR3 loop: CASSLIEQGFNSPLHF. The DNA of the CDR3 is TGTGCCAGCAGCCTCATCGAGCAGGGTTTTAATTCACCCCTCCACTTT.

CDR3 protein: CASITENSSGANVLTF. The CDR3 bases are TGTGCCAGCATTACGGAGAATTCCTCTGGGGCCAACGTCCTGACTTTC. The chain uses TRBV2 and TRBJ2-6; D call uncertain. The CDR3 extends over 16 amino acids. Trimming removed 7 bases from V and 0 bases from J, with 13 bases in between. CDR1 and CDR2 (germline): SNHLY, FYNNEI.

This rearrangement joins TRBV21-1 to TRBJ2-7; the D call of TRBD1 is as the table states it, not checked on the DNA. TRBV21-1 is listed as a pseudogene. The CDR3 extends over 17 amino acids. DNA of the CDR3: TGTGCCAGCAGCAAATGCGTTCCGGGACAGGGGAACTACGAGCAGTACTTC. It is translated as CASSKCVPGQGNYEQYF.

V usage is TRBV7-3 and J usage is TRBJ2-1; maybe TRBD2 (5 bases). V gave up 5 bases and J gave up 0 bases, with 14 bases separating them. From germline, CDR1 is SGHTA and CDR2 FQGTGA. This CDR3 has 16 residues. CDR3 DNA sequence: TGTGCCAGCAGCCCTGGACTGCATCCCTCCTACAATGAGCAGTTCTTC. It specifies CASSPGLHPSYNEQFF. Supplemented by reference TRBV7-3 and TRBJ2-1, the full variable domain reads GAGVSQTPSNKVTEKGKYVELRCDPISGHTALYWYRQSLGQGPEFLIYFQGTGAADDSGLPNDRFFAVRPEGSVSTLKIQRTERGDSAVYLCASSPGLHPSYNEQFFGPGTRLTVL.